A selection of T cell receptor beta chains follows, all from one sample in a study of radiotherapy plus CTLA-4 blockade in lung cancer. The protocol was immunoSEQ multiplex PCR, while the TCRdb copy is restricted to in-frame clones and leaves out a portion. The sample yields 85,000 to 100,000 clones, about two thirds seen once. This specimen was peripheral blood, taken from a patient treated with radiotherapy plus ipilimumab. The receptors originated from a human donor with non-small cell lung cancer that progressed on radiotherapy plus ipilimumab. The CDR3 runs from the conserved cysteine through the conserved F or W. Each record gives: J gene, V gene, D gene, CDR3 DNA, CDR3 protein. The D gene is left open where the match is weak.

TRBJ2-1 | TRBV27 | NA | TGTGCCAGCAGTCTACTGAGTAAAGCTAGCTCCTACAATGAGCAGTTCTTC | CASSLLSKASSYNEQFF
TRBJ2-3 | TRBV30 | NA | TGTGCCTGGAGTTACGCGGGGCCCACAGATACGCAGTATTTT | CAWSYAGPTDTQYF
TRBJ2-1 | TRBV9 | NA | TGTGCCAGCAGCGTGCGGCACAATGAGCAGTTCTTC | CASSVRHNEQFF
TRBJ1-3 | TRBV6-6 | NA | TGTGCCAGCAGTTACTCGGGGGGAAACACCATATATTTT | CASSYSGGNTIYF
TRBJ2-5 | TRBV6-1 | NA | TGTGCCAGCAGTTGGTTGGGGCAGGAAGAGACCCAGTACTTC | CASSWLGQEETQYF
TRBJ1-5 | TRBV28 | NA | TGTGCCAGCAGCCTATACAGGGTTGGGCAGCCCCAGCATTTT | CASSLYRVGQPQHF
TRBJ2-5 | TRBV9 | NA | TGTGCCAGCAGCGTAGCCCCCTTAGGAGAGGTGGAAGAGACCCAGTACTTC | CASSVAPLGEVEETQYF
TRBJ1-1 | TRBV6-4 | TRBD1 | TGTGCCAGCCACAGGGGGCGGTTGATGAACACTGAAGCTTTCTTT | CASHRGRLMNTEAFF
TRBJ2-1 | TRBV5-4 | TRBD2 | TGTGCCAGCAGCCTCAAGCGGGAGATCTCCTACAATGAGCAGTTCTTC | CASSLKREISYNEQFF
TRBJ2-7 | TRBV10-3 | NA | TGTGCCATCAGTATGAACACACAGGGTAGCGAGCAGTACTTC | CAISMNTQGSEQYF
TRBJ2-3 | TRBV10-3 | TRBD1 | TGTGCCATCAGTGCCCGCCCAGGGGGTGGCACAGATACGCAGTATTTT | CAISARPGGGTDTQYF